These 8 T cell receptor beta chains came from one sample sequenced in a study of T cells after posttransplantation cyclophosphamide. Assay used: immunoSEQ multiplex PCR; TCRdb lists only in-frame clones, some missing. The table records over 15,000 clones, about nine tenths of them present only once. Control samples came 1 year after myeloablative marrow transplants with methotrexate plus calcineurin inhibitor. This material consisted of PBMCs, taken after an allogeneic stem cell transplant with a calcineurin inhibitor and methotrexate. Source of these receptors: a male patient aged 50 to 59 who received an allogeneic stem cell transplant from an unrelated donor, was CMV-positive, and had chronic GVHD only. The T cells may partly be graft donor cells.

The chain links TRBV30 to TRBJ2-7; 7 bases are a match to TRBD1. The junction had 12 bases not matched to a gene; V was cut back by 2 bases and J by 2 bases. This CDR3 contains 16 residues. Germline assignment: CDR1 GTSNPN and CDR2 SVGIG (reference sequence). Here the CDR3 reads CAWSKYRDRETYEQYF. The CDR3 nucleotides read TGTGCCTGGAGTAAATACCGGGACAGAGAAACCTACGAGCAGTACTTC.

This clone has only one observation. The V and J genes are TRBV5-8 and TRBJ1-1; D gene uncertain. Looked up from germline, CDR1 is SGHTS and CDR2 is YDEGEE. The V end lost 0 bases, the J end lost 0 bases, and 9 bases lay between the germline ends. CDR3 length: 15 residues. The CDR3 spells CASSLAPVMNTEAFF. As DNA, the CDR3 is TGTGCCAGCAGCTTGGCCCCCGTTATGAACACTGAAGCTTTCTTT.

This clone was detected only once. CDR3 region: CSAVPGQRNTEAFF. CDR3 nucleotides: TGCAGCGCCGTACCGGGACAGAGGAACACTGAAGCTTTCTTT. The gene calls are TRBV29-1 and TRBJ1-1; the match to TRBD1 covers 7 bases. The CDR3 has 14 amino acids. J gave up 1 base and V 7 bases, and 9 bases lay outside the gene matches. The germline V gene encodes CDR1 SQVTM and CDR2 ANQGSEA.

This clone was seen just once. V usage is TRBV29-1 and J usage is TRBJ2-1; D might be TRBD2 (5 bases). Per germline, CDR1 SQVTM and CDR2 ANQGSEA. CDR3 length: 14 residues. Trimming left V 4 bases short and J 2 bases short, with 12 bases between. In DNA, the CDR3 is TGCAGCGTTGTTGGCGGGTTCACCTACAATGAGCAGTTCTTC. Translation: CSVVGGFTYNEQFF.

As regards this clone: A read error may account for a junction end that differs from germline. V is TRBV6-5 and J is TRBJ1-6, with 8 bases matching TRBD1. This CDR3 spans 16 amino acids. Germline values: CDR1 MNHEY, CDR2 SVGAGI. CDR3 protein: CASSHSLTGVGSPLHF. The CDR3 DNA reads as TGTGCCAGCAGTCACTCCCTGACAGGGGTCGGGTCACCCCTCCACTTT.

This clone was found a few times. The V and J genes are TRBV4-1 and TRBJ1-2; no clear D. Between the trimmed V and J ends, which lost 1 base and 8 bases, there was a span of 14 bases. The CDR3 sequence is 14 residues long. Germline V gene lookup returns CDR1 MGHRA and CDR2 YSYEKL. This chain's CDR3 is CASSQGTGVSGYTF. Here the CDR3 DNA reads TGCGCCAGCAGCCAAGGGACCGGGGTCTCGGGCTACACCTTC.

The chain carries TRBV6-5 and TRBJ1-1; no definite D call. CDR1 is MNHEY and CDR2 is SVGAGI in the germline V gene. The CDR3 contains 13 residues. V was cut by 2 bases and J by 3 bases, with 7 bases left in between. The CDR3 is CASSYGSYTEAFF. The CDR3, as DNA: TGTGCCAGCAGTTACGGCAGTTACACTGAAGCTTTCTTT.

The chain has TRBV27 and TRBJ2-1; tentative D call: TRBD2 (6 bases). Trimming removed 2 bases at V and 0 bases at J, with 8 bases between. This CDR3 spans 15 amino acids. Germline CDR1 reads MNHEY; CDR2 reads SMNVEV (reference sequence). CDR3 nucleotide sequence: TGTGCCAGCAGTTTAGGGACTTTCTCCTACAATGAGCAGTTCTTC. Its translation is CASSLGTFSYNEQFF.